This entry features one TCR beta chain sequence. Losses at the gene ends were 1 base for V and 4 bases for J; bases not matched to a gene: 5. Germline V CDR1 and CDR2: SGHRS, YFSETQ. The CDR3 is 15 amino acids. The record originates from a study of technical replicates of blood from a handful of donors. Profiling relied on immunoSEQ multiplex PCR, and the TCRdb table lists in-frame clones only, not all of them. The repertoire consists of 9,000 to 15,000 clones, with approximately 94% occurring once and the leading ten covering about 7.4%. J is TRBJ1-3 and V is TRBV5-1, with 7 bases matching TRBD1. The receptor comes from a human donor in good health. Sequenced: PBMCs. CDR3 coding DNA: TGCGCCAGCAGCTTGAATGCAGGGGGAGGAAACACCATATATTTT. Protein product: CASSLNAGGGNTIYF.